Shown below are 23 T cell receptor beta chains from a single sample sequenced in a study of T-cell reconstitution after alpha-beta-depleted transplantation in children. This sample's TCRbeta library carried unique molecular identifier barcodes. Each CDR3 protein gets one entry after TCRdb re-called the PCR reads with MiXCR. Among about 1,000,000 distinct CDR3 sequences listed, 25% to 30% were seen once. Sample: PBMCs, mostly from graft donor cells, taken 360 days after TCRalphabeta/CD19-depleted stem cell transplant. These receptors were taken from a boy under three years old who had a stem cell transplant for SCID, so the T cells may come from the graft donor.

The rearrangement links TRBV9 to TRBJ1-2; TRBD1 matches 8 bases. CDR3 length: 15 residues. Germline loops: CDR1 SGDLS, CDR2 YYNGEE. V dropped 4 bases and J dropped 5; count of bases not matched to a gene: 10. The CDR3 nucleotides read TGTGCCAGCAGCACAAGACAGGGGCCCAAATATGGCTACACCTTC. Amino acid sequence: CASSTRQGPKYGYTF. Together with reference TRBV9 and TRBJ1-2, the CDR3 gives the full variable domain: DSGVTQTPKHLITATGQRVTLRCSPRSGDLSVYWYQQSLDQGLQFLIQYYNGEERAKGNILERFSAQQFPDLHSELNLSSLELGDSALYFCASSTRQGPKYGYTFGSGTRLTVV.

The chain links TRBV12-3 or TRBV12-4 to TRBJ1-5, with a possible D match to TRBD1 (5 bases). V was clipped by 5 bases and J by 4 bases, with 21 bases between them. The CDR3 runs 17 residues. The CDR3 region is CASSPRQGGGKNQPQHF. As DNA, the CDR3 is TGTGCCAGCAGTCCCCGGCAGGGCGGAGGGAAAAATCAGCCCCAGCATTTT.

V and J are TRBV12-3 or TRBV12-4 and TRBJ2-7; 10 bases align to TRBD1. The V gene end was trimmed by 0 bases and the J gene end by 6 bases; junction bases not matched to a gene: 5. There are 15 residues in the CDR3. In DNA, the CDR3 is TGTGCCAGCAGTTTAGCGGGGACAGGGGCCGCCGAGCAGTACTTC. It is translated as CASSLAGTGAAEQYF.

This clonotype was seen a handful of times. This chain uses TRBV20-1 with TRBJ2-7; a weak D match, TRBD1 (6 bases). The CDR3 spans 13 residues. V lost 3 bases to trimming and J lost 3 bases, with 12 bases between them. Per germline, CDR1 DFQATT and CDR2 SNEGSKA (reference sequence). The CDR3, as DNA: TGCAGTGCTAGGGGACACTATATCTACGAGCAGTACTTC. Translation: CSARGHYIYEQYF.

This clonotype has more than one count but fewer than ten. The chain is built from TRBV2 and TRBJ2-5, with 7 positions matching TRBD2. CDR1 is SNHLY, CDR2 FYNNEI, per germline. CDR3 length equals 16 residues. V gave up 3 bases and J gave up 2 bases; unmatched junction bases: 9. This chain's CDR3 is CASSDMGLAVQETQYF. In DNA, the CDR3 is TGTGCCAGCAGTGATATGGGGCTAGCGGTACAAGAGACCCAGTACTTC.

The CDR3 sequence: CASSLVGTNYGYTF. CDR3 nucleotides: TGTGCCAGCAGTTTAGTAGGGACCAACTATGGCTACACCTTC. V is TRBV27 and J is TRBJ1-2; D might be TRBD1 (5 bases). The ends were cut back, 2 bases at V and 2 bases at J, with 9 bases in the middle. The germline CDR1 and CDR2 sequences are MNHEY and SMNVEV (reference sequence). There are 14 residues in the CDR3.

This chain connects TRBV10-3 to TRBJ2-3; D is undetermined. This CDR3 has 13 amino acids. V was clipped by 4 bases and J by 1 base, with 6 bases between them. Looked up from germline, CDR1 is ENHRY and CDR2 is SYGVKD. As DNA, the CDR3 is TGTGCCATCAGTGGTGGAGGCACAGATACGCAGTATTTT. Residues: CAISGGGTDTQYF.

The chain has TRBV20-1 and TRBJ2-1, with D maybe TRBD2 (5 bases). Germline V CDR1 and CDR2: DFQATT, SNEGSKA (reference sequence). Trimming cost V 4 bases and J 2 bases, with 12 bases left between them. The CDR3 sequence is 14 residues long. The CDR3 reads CSATTRVPYNEQFF. The CDR3 bases are TGCAGTGCTACCACTAGAGTGCCCTACAATGAGCAGTTCTTC.

In this sample, this clonotype turned up a few times. The chain recombines TRBV20-1 with TRBJ1-1; maybe TRBD1 (5 bases). V lost 0 bases, J lost 5 bases, and 13 bases lay in between. The CDR3 spans 14 residues. Germline V gives CDR1 DFQATT, CDR2 SNEGSKA (reference sequence). The CDR3 coding sequence is TGCAGTGCTAGAGAAGGCCGGGGGGGTACTGAAGCTTTCTTT. This sequence encodes CSAREGRGGTEAFF.

This chain uses TRBV4-3 with TRBJ2-3; the D gene is possibly TRBD1 (6 bases). The V end lost 1 base, the J end lost 2 bases, and 19 bases lay between the germline ends. The germline gives CDR1 LGHNA, CDR2 YSLEER. The CDR3 has 18 amino acids. The CDR3 coding sequence is TGCGCCAGCAGCCAAGGGCTGAACCGGGACACCTTCACAGATACGCAGTATTTT. Its protein is CASSQGLNRDTFTDTQYF.

This clonotype was counted only a few times. The V and J genes are TRBV12-3 or TRBV12-4 and TRBJ2-1; D gene uncertain. Trimming cost V 3 bases and J 9 bases, with 9 bases left between them. The CDR3 has 12 amino acids. The CDR3 reads CASSFAIGEQFF. CDR3 nucleotide sequence: TGTGCCAGCAGTTTCGCGATAGGTGAGCAGTTCTTC.

V is TRBV29-1 and J is TRBJ1-1; 8 bases agree with TRBD1. Germline-derived CDR1 and CDR2 are SQVTM and ANQGSEA. V shed 1 base, J shed 3 bases, and the junction held 4 bases outside the gene matches. The CDR3 is made up of 14 amino acids. The CDR3 bases are TGCAGCGTTGAAGTCCAGGGGGCGGACACTGAAGCTTTCTTT. Translation gives CSVEVQGADTEAFF.

This clonotype appeared a few times. V and J are TRBV5-1 and TRBJ1-4; 7 positions match TRBD1. The CDR3 spans 14 residues. J lost 4 bases, V lost 4 bases, and 4 bases had no gene match. Per the germline V gene, CDR1 is SGHRS and CDR2 is YFSETQ. The CDR3 sequence is CASSTGDHNEKLFF. As DNA, the CDR3 is TGCGCCAGCAGCACAGGGGACCATAATGAAAAACTGTTTTTT.

The chain links TRBV20-1 to TRBJ2-5, with D possibly TRBD1 on 6 matching bases. The germline CDR1 and CDR2 sequences are DFQATT and SNEGSKA (reference sequence). The germline V and J ends were trimmed by 4 bases and 5 bases, with 11 bases remaining between them. The CDR3 spans 12 residues. The CDR3 DNA is TGCAGTGCTACTACAGGGCGCGAGACCCAGTACTTC. It is translated as CSATTGRETQYF.

V and J are TRBV3-1 and TRBJ2-5; unclear D gene. The germline V gene has CDR1 LGHDT and CDR2 YNNKEL (reference sequence). The CDR3 covers 14 residues. Deletions cut 3 bases from V and 4 bases from J, with 12 bases between. The CDR3 DNA follows: TGTGCCAGCAGCCATCGCCGACTGTTAGAGACCCAGTACTTC. Its translation: CASSHRRLLETQYF.

The V call is TRBV20-1, the J call TRBJ2-7, with 8 bases aligning to TRBD2. With V trimmed by 1 base and J by 3 bases, 14 bases remained unmatched. CDR1 DFQATT and CDR2 SNEGSKA come from the germline V gene (reference sequence). This CDR3 spans 17 amino acids. CDR3 sequence reads: CSARGSGIAGTYYEQYF. The CDR3 DNA is TGCAGTGCTAGAGGGTCCGGGATAGCGGGGACATACTACGAGCAGTACTTC.

The chain is built from TRBV15 and TRBJ2-2; the match to TRBD2 covers 12 bases. The CDR3 covers 17 residues. Germline trimming cut 5 bases from V and 4 bases from J; bases unmatched to any gene: 8. Germline CDR1 and CDR2: LNHNV and YYDKDF (reference sequence). CDR3 loop: CATSGRVLAGGTGELFF. Here the CDR3 DNA reads TGTGCCACCAGCGGCAGAGTACTAGCGGGGGGCACCGGGGAGCTGTTTTTT.

The chain couples TRBV12-3 or TRBV12-4 to TRBJ2-2, with D tentatively TRBD2 (6 bases). This CDR3 has 14 amino acids. Trimming stripped 5 bases from V and 7 bases from J, with 14 bases between. The CDR3 sequence is CASSATGTGGELFF. CDR3 nucleotide sequence: TGTGCCAGCAGTGCTACCGGGACTGGCGGGGAGCTGTTTTTT.

The chain has TRBV7-9 and TRBJ2-7; D not certain. The CDR3 consists of 13 residues. Germline CDR1 is SEHNR and CDR2 is FQNEAQ (reference sequence). Trimming left V 2 bases short and J 6 bases short, with 11 bases between. CDR3 amino acids: CASSLTPRTEQYF. CDR3 DNA: TGTGCCAGCAGCTTAACTCCCAGGACCGAGCAGTACTTC.

This clonotype was seen only a few times. This chain uses TRBV20-1 with TRBJ2-3; 9 nucleotides align to TRBD2. In germline, CDR1 is DFQATT, CDR2 SNEGSKA (reference sequence). This CDR3 is built from 14 residues. The ends lost 3 bases at V and 0 bases at J; junction bases unmatched: 1. The CDR3 coding sequence is TGCAGTGCTAGCGGGACTAGCAGCACAGATACGCAGTATTTT. It specifies CSASGTSSTDTQYF.

This clonotype has a handful of counts. J is TRBJ2-5 and V is TRBV20-1; D call uncertain. Germline V gene data show CDR1 as DFQATT and CDR2 as SNEGSKA (reference sequence). This CDR3 contains 11 residues. V dropped 0 bases and J dropped 5 bases, with 4 bases sitting between them. The CDR3 DNA is TGCAGTGCTAGAGAAGGGGAGACCCAGTACTTC. It is translated as CSAREGETQYF.

CDR3 in DNA: TGTGCCAGCAGCTTAATGCCGGGTACGCAGTATTTT. Translating it yields CASSLMPGTQYF. J is TRBJ2-3 and V is TRBV7-2; D is ambiguous. Trimming pared 2 bases from V and 8 bases from J, leaving 8 bases between. This CDR3 has 12 residues. Germline assignment: CDR1 SGHTA and CDR2 FQGNSA.

This clonotype has a handful of counts. The chain couples TRBV27 to TRBJ2-7, with 9 bases identical to TRBD1. The CDR3 is 17 amino acids. Germline CDR1 is MNHEY and CDR2 is SMNVEV (reference sequence). Trimming cost V 0 bases and J 3 bases; bases outside gene matches: 9. CDR3 region: CASSLSRDRALYYEQYF. As DNA, the CDR3 is TGTGCCAGCAGTTTATCGCGGGACAGGGCTCTCTACTACGAGCAGTACTTC.